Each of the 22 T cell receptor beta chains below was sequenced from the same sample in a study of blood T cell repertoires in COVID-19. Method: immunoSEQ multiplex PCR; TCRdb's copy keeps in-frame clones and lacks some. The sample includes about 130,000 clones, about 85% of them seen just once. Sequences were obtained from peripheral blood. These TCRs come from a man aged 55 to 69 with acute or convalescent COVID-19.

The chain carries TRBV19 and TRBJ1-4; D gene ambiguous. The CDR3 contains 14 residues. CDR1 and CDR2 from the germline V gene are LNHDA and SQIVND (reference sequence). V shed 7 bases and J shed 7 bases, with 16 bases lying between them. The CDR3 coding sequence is TGTGCCAGTACCTCGGGGTCGCTGGGTGAAAAACTGTTTTTT. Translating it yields CASTSGSLGEKLFF. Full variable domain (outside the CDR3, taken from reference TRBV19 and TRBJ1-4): DGGITQSPKYLFRKEGQNVTLSCEQNLNHDAMYWYRQDPGQGLRLIYYSQIVNDFQKGDIAEGYSVSREKKESFPLTVTSAQKNPTAFYLCASTSGSLGEKLFFGSGTQLSVL.

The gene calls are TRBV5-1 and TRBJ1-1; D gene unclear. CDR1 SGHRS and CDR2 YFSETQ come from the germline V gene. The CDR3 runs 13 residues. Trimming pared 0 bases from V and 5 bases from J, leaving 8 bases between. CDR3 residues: CASSLVRGTEAFF. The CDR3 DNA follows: TGCGCCAGCAGCTTGGTACGGGGAACTGAAGCTTTCTTT.

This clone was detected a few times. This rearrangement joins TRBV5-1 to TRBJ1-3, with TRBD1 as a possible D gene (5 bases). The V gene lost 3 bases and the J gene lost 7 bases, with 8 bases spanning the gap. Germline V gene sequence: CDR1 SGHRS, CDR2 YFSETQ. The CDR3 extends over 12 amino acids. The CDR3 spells CASSSEGNTIYF. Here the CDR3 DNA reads TGCGCCAGCAGCTCGGAGGGGAACACCATATATTTT.

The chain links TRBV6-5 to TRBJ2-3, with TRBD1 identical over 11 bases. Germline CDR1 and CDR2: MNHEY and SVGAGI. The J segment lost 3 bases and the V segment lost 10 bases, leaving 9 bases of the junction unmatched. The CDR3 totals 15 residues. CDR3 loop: CATRTGGFWTDTQYF. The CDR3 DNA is TGTGCCACCCGGACAGGGGGCTTTTGGACAGATACGCAGTATTTT.

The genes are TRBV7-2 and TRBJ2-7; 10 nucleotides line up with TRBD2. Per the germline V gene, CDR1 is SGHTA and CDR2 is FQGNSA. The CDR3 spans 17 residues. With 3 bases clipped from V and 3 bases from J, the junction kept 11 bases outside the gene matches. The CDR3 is CASSFSSGTSEYYEQYF. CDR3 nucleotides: TGTGCCAGCAGCTTTAGTTCTGGGACTAGCGAATACTACGAGCAGTACTTC.

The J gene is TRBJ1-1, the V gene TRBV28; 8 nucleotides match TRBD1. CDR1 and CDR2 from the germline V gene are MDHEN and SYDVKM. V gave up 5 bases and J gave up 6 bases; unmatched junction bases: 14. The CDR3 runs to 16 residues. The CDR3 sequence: CASSPWTGIGHSEAFF. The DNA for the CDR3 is TGTGCCAGCAGTCCATGGACAGGGATCGGCCACTCTGAAGCTTTCTTT.

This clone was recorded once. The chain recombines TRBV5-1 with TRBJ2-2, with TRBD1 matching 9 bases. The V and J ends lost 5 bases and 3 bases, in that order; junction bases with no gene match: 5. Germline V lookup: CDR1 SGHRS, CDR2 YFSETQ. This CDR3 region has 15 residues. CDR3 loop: CASRQTGGYTGELFF. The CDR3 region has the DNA TGCGCCAGCAGACAGACAGGGGGTTACACCGGGGAGCTGTTTTTT.

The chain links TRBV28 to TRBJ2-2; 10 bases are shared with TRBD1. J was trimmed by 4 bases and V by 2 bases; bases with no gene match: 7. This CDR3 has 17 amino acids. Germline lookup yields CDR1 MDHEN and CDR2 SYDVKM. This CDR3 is CASSLDVGQGFTGELFF. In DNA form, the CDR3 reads TGTGCCAGCAGTTTAGATGTGGGACAGGGGTTCACCGGGGAGCTGTTTTTT.

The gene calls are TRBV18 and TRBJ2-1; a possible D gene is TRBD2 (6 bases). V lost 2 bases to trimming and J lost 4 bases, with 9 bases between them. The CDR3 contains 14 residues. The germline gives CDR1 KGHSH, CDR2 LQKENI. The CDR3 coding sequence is TGTGCCAGCTCACCAACCGGGACTTACAATGAGCAGTTCTTC. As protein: CASSPTGTYNEQFF.

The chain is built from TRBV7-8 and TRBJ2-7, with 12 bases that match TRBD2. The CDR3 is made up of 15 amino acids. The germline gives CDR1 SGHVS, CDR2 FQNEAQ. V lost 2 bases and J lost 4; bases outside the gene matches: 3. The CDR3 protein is CASSLRLAGDYEQYF. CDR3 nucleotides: TGTGCCAGCAGCTTAAGACTAGCGGGAGATTACGAGCAGTACTTC.

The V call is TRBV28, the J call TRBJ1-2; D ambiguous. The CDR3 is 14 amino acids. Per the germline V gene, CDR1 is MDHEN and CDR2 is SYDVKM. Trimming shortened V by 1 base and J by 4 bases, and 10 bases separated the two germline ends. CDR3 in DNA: TGTGCCAGCAGTTTATATGGGGAGGTCTATGGCTACACCTTC. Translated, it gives CASSLYGEVYGYTF.

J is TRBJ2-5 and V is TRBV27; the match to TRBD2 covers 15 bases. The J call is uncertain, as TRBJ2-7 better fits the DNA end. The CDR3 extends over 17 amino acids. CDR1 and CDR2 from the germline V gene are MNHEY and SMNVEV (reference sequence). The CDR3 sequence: CASSLWRTSGRGNEQYF. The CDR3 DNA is TGTGCCAGCAGTTTATGGAGGACTAGCGGGAGGGGGAACGAGCAGTACTTC.

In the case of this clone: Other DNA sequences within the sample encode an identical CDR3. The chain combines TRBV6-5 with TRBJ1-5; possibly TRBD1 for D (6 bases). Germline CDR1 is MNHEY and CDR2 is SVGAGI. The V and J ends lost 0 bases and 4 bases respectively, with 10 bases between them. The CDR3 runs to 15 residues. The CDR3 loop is CASSYSARGNQPQHF. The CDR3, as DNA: TGTGCCAGCAGTTACTCGGCCAGGGGAAATCAGCCCCAGCATTTT.

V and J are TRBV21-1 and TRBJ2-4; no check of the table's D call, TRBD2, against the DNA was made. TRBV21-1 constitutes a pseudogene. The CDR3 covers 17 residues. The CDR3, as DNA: TGTGCCAGCAGCAAAGCCACTAGCGGGAGGTCCAAAAACATTCAGTACTTC. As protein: CASSKATSGRSKNIQYF.

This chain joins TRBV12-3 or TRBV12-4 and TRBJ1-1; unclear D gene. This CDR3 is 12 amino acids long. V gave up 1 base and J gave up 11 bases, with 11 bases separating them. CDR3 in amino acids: CASSLGRAGAFF. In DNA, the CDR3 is TGTGCCAGCAGTTTAGGGCGGGCTGGGGCTTTCTTT.

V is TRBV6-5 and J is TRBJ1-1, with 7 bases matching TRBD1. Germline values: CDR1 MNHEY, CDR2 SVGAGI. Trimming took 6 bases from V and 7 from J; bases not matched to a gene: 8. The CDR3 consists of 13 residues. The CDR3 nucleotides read TGTGCCAGCAGACCCCGGGACAGCCATGAAGCTTTCTTT. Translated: CASRPRDSHEAFF.

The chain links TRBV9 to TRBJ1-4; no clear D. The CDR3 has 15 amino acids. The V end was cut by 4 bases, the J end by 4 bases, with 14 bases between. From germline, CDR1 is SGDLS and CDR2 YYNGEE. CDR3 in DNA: TGTGCCAGCAGCCCGCGGGTTAACCTTAATGAAAAACTGTTTTTT. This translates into CASSPRVNLNEKLFF.

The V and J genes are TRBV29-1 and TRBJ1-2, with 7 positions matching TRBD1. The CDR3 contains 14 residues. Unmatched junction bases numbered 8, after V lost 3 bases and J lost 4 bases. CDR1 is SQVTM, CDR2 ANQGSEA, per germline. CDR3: CSVDIQGEAYGYTF. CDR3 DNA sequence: TGCAGCGTTGATATCCAGGGGGAGGCCTATGGCTACACCTTC.

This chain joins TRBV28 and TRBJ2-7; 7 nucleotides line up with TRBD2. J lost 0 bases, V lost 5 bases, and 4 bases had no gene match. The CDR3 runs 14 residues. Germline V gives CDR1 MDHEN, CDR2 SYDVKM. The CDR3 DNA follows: TGTGCCAGCAGTGGGAGGACTAGCTCCTACGAGCAGTACTTC. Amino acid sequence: CASSGRTSSYEQYF.

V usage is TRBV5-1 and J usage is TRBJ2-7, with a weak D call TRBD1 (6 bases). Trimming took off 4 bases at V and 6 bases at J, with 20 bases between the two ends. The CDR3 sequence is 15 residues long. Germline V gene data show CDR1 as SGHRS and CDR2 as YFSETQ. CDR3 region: CASSPRSQGPLEQYF. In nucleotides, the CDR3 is TGCGCCAGCAGCCCCCGCTCGCAGGGGCCCCTCGAGCAGTACTTC.

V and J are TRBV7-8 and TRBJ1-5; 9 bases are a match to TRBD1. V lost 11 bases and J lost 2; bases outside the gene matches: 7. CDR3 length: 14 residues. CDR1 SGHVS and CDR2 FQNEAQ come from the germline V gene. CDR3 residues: CASLQGAGNQPQHF. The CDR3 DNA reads TGTGCCTCACTACAGGGGGCCGGCAATCAGCCCCAGCATTTT.

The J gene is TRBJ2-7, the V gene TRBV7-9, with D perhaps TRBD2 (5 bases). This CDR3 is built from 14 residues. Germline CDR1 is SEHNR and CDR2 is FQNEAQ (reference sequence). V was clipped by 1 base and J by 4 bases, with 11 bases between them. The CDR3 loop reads CASSLGGALYEQYF. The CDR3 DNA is TGTGCCAGCAGCTTAGGGGGAGCCCTGTACGAGCAGTACTTC.